This is a list of T cell receptor beta chains from one sample in a study of blood T cell repertoires in COVID-19. The data were produced by immunoSEQ multiplex PCR, yet TCRdb's version contains in-frame clones alone and is incomplete. The table includes roughly 73,000 clones, approximately 78% detected once. The material sequenced was peripheral blood. These receptors were taken from a human donor in a cohort sampled during active COVID-19. Each CDR3 is given without its conserved first and last residue. Fields, in order: J gene, V gene, clone size, D gene, CDR3 protein. D genes are given only for firm matches. A row's size may be missing; if present it is once, few, many or a size class.

J gene: TRBJ2-7
V gene: TRBV6-6
clone size: NA
D gene: TRBD2
CDR3 protein: ASGGAGGYEQY

J gene: TRBJ2-3
V gene: TRBV24-1
clone size: few
D gene: NA
CDR3 protein: ATSDEYTDTQY

J gene: TRBJ1-1
V gene: TRBV29-1
clone size: NA
D gene: NA
CDR3 protein: SGRQAPSTEAF

J gene: TRBJ1-2
V gene: TRBV6-5
clone size: NA
D gene: TRBD1
CDR3 protein: ASRPTQGERGGYT

J gene: TRBJ2-5
V gene: TRBV5-5
clone size: NA
D gene: NA
CDR3 protein: ASSLAGTGSGRALRETQY

J gene: TRBJ1-2
V gene: TRBV6-5
clone size: NA
D gene: TRBD1
CDR3 protein: ASRAPGQFHGYT

J gene: TRBJ1-1
V gene: TRBV4-2
clone size: NA
D gene: TRBD1
CDR3 protein: ASSQGTGDRTEAF

J gene: TRBJ2-4
V gene: TRBV3-1/TRBV3-2
clone size: NA
D gene: TRBD1
CDR3 protein: ASSPDGTGNFGIKNIQY

J gene: TRBJ1-1
V gene: TRBV6-2/TRBV6-3
clone size: NA
D gene: TRBD1
CDR3 protein: ASSYPRGQKTEAF

J gene: TRBJ1-1
V gene: TRBV3-1/TRBV3-2
clone size: NA
D gene: NA
CDR3 protein: ASSQLEGGTEAF